This T cell receptor (beta chain) was sequenced in a study of CD4 and CD8 cells across lung adenocarcinoma regions. V was pared by 7 bases and J by 0 bases, with 9 bases between. The CDR3 loop spans 13 amino acids. The germline V gene has CDR1 MNHNS and CDR2 SASEGT. This clonotype has just a few counts. Samples came from patients with localized non-small cell lung adenocarcinoma. Each CDR3 protein is one row after TCRdb ran MiXCR on the PCR reads. The sample contains 10,000 to 15,000 distinct CDR3 sequences, about 50% of which appear only once. Sequencing was carried out using CD8+ T cells from the center of a lung tumor. The clonotype was recovered from a female donor with lung adenocarcinoma. The CD4 and CD8 labels of this study may be unreliable. The chain recombines TRBV6-1 with TRBJ1-1, with a tentative D call TRBD1 (5 bases). Written as DNA, the CDR3 is TGTGCCAGCAAAGGGGTCATGAACACTGAAGCTTTCTTT. It yields the protein CASKGVMNTEAFF.